This T cell receptor (beta chain) appears in the sequencing data of a study of T cells after posttransplantation cyclophosphamide. Profiled with immunoSEQ multiplex PCR; TCRdb holds only in-frame clones, not every one. This sample carries 25,000 to 30,000 clones, none of them present only once. This clone has ten or more counts. J lost 2 bases, V lost 8 bases, and 6 bases had no gene match. The CDR3 consists of 14 residues. Germline lookup yields CDR1 LGHNA and CDR2 YSLEER. Sequences were obtained from PBMCs. This receptor was identified in a woman aged 55-70 years in good health, CMV-negative, and a related stem cell transplant donor. This rearrangement joins TRBV4-3 to TRBJ2-1; 7 nucleotides match TRBD1. CDR3 nucleotide sequence: TGCGCCAGCGGTATAGGGGGCCCCTACAATGAGCAGTTCTTC. This gives the protein CASGIGGPYNEQFF.